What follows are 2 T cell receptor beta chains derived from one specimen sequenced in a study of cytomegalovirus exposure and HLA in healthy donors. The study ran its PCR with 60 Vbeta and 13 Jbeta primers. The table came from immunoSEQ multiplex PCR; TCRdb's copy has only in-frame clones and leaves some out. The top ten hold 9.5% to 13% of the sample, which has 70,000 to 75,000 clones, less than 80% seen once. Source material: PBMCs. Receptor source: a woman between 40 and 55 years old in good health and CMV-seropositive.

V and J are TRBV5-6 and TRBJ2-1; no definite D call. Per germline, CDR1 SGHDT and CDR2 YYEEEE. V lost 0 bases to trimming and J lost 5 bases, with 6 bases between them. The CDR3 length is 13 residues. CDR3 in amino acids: CASSLDRNNEQFF. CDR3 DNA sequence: TGTGCCAGCAGCTTGGATAGAAACAATGAGCAGTTCTTC.

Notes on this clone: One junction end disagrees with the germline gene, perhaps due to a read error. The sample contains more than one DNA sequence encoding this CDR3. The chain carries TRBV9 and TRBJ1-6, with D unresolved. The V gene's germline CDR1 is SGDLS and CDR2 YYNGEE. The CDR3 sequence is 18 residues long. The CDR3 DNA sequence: TGTGCCAGCAGCGCGGAGGAACACCCGAGCTCCTATAATTCCCCCCTCCACTTT. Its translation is CASSAEEHPSSYNSPLHF.